These T cell receptor beta chains were read from a single sample in a study of shared clonotypes between healthy human individuals. The assay was immunoSEQ multiplex PCR, and TCRdb's table has in-frame clones only and misses some. The profile covers 700,000 or so clones, with approximately 75% appearing a single time and roughly 1.8% taken by the ten largest. Sequencing input: memory CD4+ T cells sorted from blood. Source of these receptors: a woman aged 30 to 39 in good health. Each CDR3 is given with its conserved first and last residue. Fields, in order: clone size, V gene, J gene, D gene, CDR3 protein, CDR3 DNA. A D gene is named only where the DNA matches it firmly. A clone size is listed for some rows: how often the clone was seen (once, few, many), or a class if it is expanded.

.,TRBV19,TRBJ2-7,TRBD1,CASSTGQGFHEQYF,TGTGCCAGTAGTACGGGACAGGGGTTCCACGAGCAGTACTTC
.,TRBV7-5,TRBJ2-1,.,CVRRRLDEQFF,TGTGTCAGAAGACGATTGGATGAGCAGTTCTTC
.,TRBV7-9,TRBJ1-1,.,CASSLGGGANTEAFF,TGTGCCAGCAGCTTAGGAGGAGGGGCGAACACTGAAGCTTTCTTT
.,TRBV5-4,TRBJ2-1,.,CASRRFGAGDFTNEQFF,TGTGCCAGCAGAAGATTTGGGGCAGGGGACTTCACTAATGAGCAGTTCTTC
once,TRBV14,TRBJ2-7,TRBD2,CASSPLAGGFLEQYF,TGTGCCAGCAGCCCACTAGCGGGAGGTTTTCTCGAGCAGTACTTC
.,TRBV18,TRBJ2-7,.,CASSPTAESSYEQYF,TGTGCCAGCTCACCAACGGCGGAGAGCTCCTACGAGCAGTACTTC
.,TRBV5-1,TRBJ2-1,.,CASSLSSGSYNEQFF,TGCGCCAGCAGCTTGTCTTCTGGCTCCTACAATGAGCAGTTCTTC
.,TRBV5-1,TRBJ2-7,TRBD2,CASSGRAAASVYEQYF,TGCGCCAGCAGCGGGAGGGCCGCCGCATCGGTCTACGAGCAGTACTTC
.,TRBV5-4,TRBJ1-1,.,CASSNQVNTEAFF,TGTGCCAGCAGCAATCAGGTGAACACTGAAGCTTTCTTT
.,TRBV6-5,TRBJ2-2,TRBD1,CASSSQGANTGELFF,TGTGCCAGCAGTTCACAGGGGGCGAACACCGGGGAGCTGTTTTTT
.,TRBV6-5,TRBJ1-1,TRBD1,CASSYSPGGAGTEAFF,TGTGCCAGCAGTTACAGCCCAGGGGGCGCGGGGACTGAAGCTTTCTTT
.,TRBV7-2,TRBJ2-2,TRBD1,CASSFQGTGASTGELFF,TGTGCCAGCAGCTTTCAGGGGACAGGTGCCTCCACCGGGGAGCTGTTTTTT
.,TRBV11-2,TRBJ2-3,.,CASSPTTDTQYF,TGTGCCAGCAGCCCCACCACAGATACGCAGTATTTT
once,TRBV2,TRBJ1-1,.,CASSELGHSNTEAFF,TGTGCCAGCAGTGAACTGGGACATTCGAACACTGAAGCTTTCTTT
many,TRBV29-1,TRBJ2-1,.,CSVEEGPTGSPYNEQFF,TGCAGCGTTGAAGAGGGTCCCACAGGGAGTCCCTACAATGAGCAGTTCTTC
.,TRBV19,TRBJ1-3,.,CASSIRGISGNTIYF,TGTGCCAGTAGTATTCGAGGAATCTCTGGAAACACCATATATTTT
few,TRBV5-1,TRBJ2-1,TRBD2,CASRLAGGYNEQFF,TGCGCCAGCCGGTTAGCGGGAGGGTACAATGAGCAGTTCTTC
few,TRBV20-1,TRBJ2-3,.,CSAVQLDTQYF,TGCAGTGCGGTCCAGTTAGATACGCAGTATTTT
.,TRBV19,TRBJ1-1,TRBD1,CASSIRGEGTEAFF,TGTGCCAGTAGTATCAGGGGGGAGGGCACTGAAGCTTTCTTT
.,TRBV12-2,TRBJ2-5,.,CASPLVRLMETQYF,TGTGCAAGTCCCTTAGTAAGACTCATGGAGACCCAGTACTTC
.,TRBV4-2,TRBJ2-1,.,CASSQPGTFDNEQFF,TGTGCCAGCAGCCAACCAGGGACTTTCGACAATGAGCAGTTCTTC
.,TRBV7-2,TRBJ2-2,TRBD2,CASSLALAGRAGAGELFF,TGTGCCAGCAGCTTAGCGCTTGCCGGGAGGGCCGGGGCCGGGGAGCTGTTTTTT
.,TRBV5-4,TRBJ2-1,TRBD2,CASSSRTSGSNEQFF,TGTGCCAGCAGCTCAAGGACTAGCGGGAGCAATGAGCAGTTCTTC
.,TRBV18,TRBJ2-5,.,CASSPSGPETQYF,TGTGCCAGCTCGCCTTCGGGGCCGGAGACCCAGTACTTC
.,TRBV7-9,TRBJ1-1,.,CASSFDGSYEAFF,TGTGCCAGCAGCTTTGACGGGTCTTACGAAGCTTTCTTT
few,TRBV5-1,TRBJ1-1,TRBD1,CASSSGTAVRTAFF,TGCGCCAGCAGCTCCGGGACAGCCGTAAGGACGGCTTTCTTT
many,TRBV7-8,TRBJ2-5,.,CASSFGRRETQYF,TGTGCCAGCAGCTTTGGCAGGCGGGAGACCCAGTACTTC
.,TRBV14,TRBJ1-2,.,CASSQLGQKGYGYTF,TGTGCCAGCAGCCAGCTCGGACAGAAGGGGTATGGCTACACCTTC
.,TRBV19,TRBJ2-5,.,CASSIGQGGETQYF,TGTGCCAGTAGTATAGGGCAGGGAGGAGAGACCCAGTACTTC
.,TRBV5-1,TRBJ2-5,.,CASSLAGGLETQYF,TGCGCCAGCAGCTTGGCCGGTGGGTTAGAGACCCAGTACTTC
.,TRBV7-9,TRBJ2-7,TRBD2,CASSPGLAGSYEQYF,TGTGCCAGCAGCCCGGGACTAGCGGGAAGCTACGAGCAGTACTTC
.,TRBV7-2,TRBJ2-6,.,CASSSTSGANVLTF,TGTGCCAGCAGCTCAACCTCTGGGGCCAACGTCCTGACTTTC
.,TRBV5-1,TRBJ2-1,TRBD2,CASSHGLAYNEQFF,TGCGCCAGCAGCCATGGACTAGCCTACAATGAGCAGTTCTTC
once,TRBV30,TRBJ2-1,TRBD1,CAWSRWDRESNEQFF,TGTGCCTGGAGTCGCTGGGACAGGGAGTCCAATGAGCAGTTCTTC
.,TRBV19,TRBJ2-1,.,CASSIGTYNEQFF,TGTGCCAGTAGTATAGGGACGTACAATGAGCAGTTCTTC
once,TRBV7-2,TRBJ2-7,.,CASSLATFSYEQYF,TGTGCCAGCAGCTTAGCGACATTCTCCTACGAGCAGTACTTC
.,TRBV4-2,TRBJ2-7,.,CASSQVGDTVYEQYF,TGTGCCAGCAGCCAAGTTGGAGACACAGTATACGAGCAGTACTTC
.,TRBV7-2,TRBJ2-2,TRBD2,CASSSPTSGRAGLGELFF,TGTGCCAGCAGCTCACCAACTAGCGGGAGGGCGGGTTTAGGGGAGCTGTTTTTT
.,TRBV14,TRBJ1-2,.,CASSQDLGAHGYTF,TGTGCCAGCAGCCAAGATTTGGGGGCGCATGGCTACACCTTC
.,TRBV28,TRBJ2-1,TRBD2,CASSLYLAGGQGNEQFF,TGTGCCAGCAGTTTATACTTAGCGGGAGGGCAGGGGAATGAGCAGTTCTTC
.,TRBV27,TRBJ2-7,TRBD2,CASSGGTSASPGQYF,TGTGCCAGCAGTGGGGGGACTAGCGCATCACCAGGGCAGTACTTC
few,TRBV5-1,TRBJ2-7,.,CASSLFSGASYEQYF,TGCGCCAGCAGCCTGTTTTCGGGAGCGTCCTACGAGCAGTACTTC
.,TRBV28,TRBJ2-3,.,CASSPRQRYTDTQYF,TGTGCCAGCAGCCCCCGACAGAGATACACAGATACGCAGTATTTT
.,TRBV11-2,TRBJ2-2,TRBD2,CASSLSSGSAGELFF,TGTGCCAGCAGCTTATCTAGCGGGAGTGCCGGGGAGCTGTTTTTT